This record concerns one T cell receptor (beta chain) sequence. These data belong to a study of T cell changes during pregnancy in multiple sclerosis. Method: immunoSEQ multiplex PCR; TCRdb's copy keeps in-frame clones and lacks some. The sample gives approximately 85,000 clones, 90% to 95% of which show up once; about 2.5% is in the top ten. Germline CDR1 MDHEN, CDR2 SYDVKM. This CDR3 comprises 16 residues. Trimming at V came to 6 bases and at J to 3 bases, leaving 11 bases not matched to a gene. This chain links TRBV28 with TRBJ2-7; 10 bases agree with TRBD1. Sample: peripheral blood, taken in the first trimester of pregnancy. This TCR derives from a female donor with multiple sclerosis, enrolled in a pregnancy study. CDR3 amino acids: CASRHSSGTGVYEQYF. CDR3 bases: TGTGCCAGCAGGCACTCCTCCGGGACAGGGGTCTACGAGCAGTACTTC.